Listed below are T cell receptor beta chains from one sample, sequenced in a study of T cell changes during pregnancy in multiple sclerosis. Here immunoSEQ multiplex PCR was the method, and the copy in TCRdb shows in-frame clones only, minus some. The table lists 70,000 or so clones, roughly 91% of them singletons. Sample: peripheral blood, taken in the third trimester of pregnancy. These receptors were obtained from a female donor in good health, enrolled as a control in a pregnancy study. Both conserved end residues are part of each CDR3. The D gene is left open where the match is weak. Rows give clone size only sometimes, using once, few, many, or a class for an expanded clone.

D	J	V	size	DNA	CDR3
TRBD2	TRBJ2-5	TRBV6-1	-	TGTGCCAGCAGATTAACTAGCGGAGGGCAAGAGACCCAGTACTTC	CASRLTSGGQETQYF
TRBD1	TRBJ1-2	TRBV6-4	-	TGTGCCAGCAGCGCGGCCGCGACAGGGGGCGCGTATAAGGGCTACACCTTC	CASSAAATGGAYKGYTF
-	TRBJ1-2	TRBV28	-	TGTGCCAGCAGGACAATCTATGGCTACACCTTC	CASRTIYGYTF
TRBD1	TRBJ2-7	TRBV7-7	-	TGTGCCAGCAGTCGACAGGGTTACGAGCAGTACTTC	CASSRQGYEQYF
-	TRBJ1-5	TRBV28	-	TGTGCCAGCAGTCGGCAGCCCCAGCATTTT	CASSRQPQHF
-	TRBJ2-7	TRBV5-4	-	TGTGCCAGCAGCTTGGTTGGGAGGGACAACGAGCAGTACTTC	CASSLVGRDNEQYF
-	TRBJ1-3	TRBV7-8	-	TGTGCCAGCAGCGACCGACCGCGGGGAAACACCATATATTTT	CASSDRPRGNTIYF
TRBD1	TRBJ1-1	TRBV18	-	TGTGCCAGCTCACCACTACAGGGGGGAGGCACTGAAGCTTTCTTT	CASSPLQGGGTEAFF
-	TRBJ1-4	TRBV10-3	-	TGTGCCATCAGTGAGTCCGTACAGCTTAATGAAAAACTGTTTTTT	CAISESVQLNEKLFF
TRBD2	TRBJ2-3	TRBV18	-	TGTGCCAGCTCACCACTGACTAGCGGAGGCACAGATACGCAGTATTTT	CASSPLTSGGTDTQYF
TRBD1	TRBJ1-1	TRBV28	once	TGTGCCAGCAGTTCCGGGACAGCCAGGGGGACTGAAGCTTTCTTT	CASSSGTARGTEAFF
TRBD1	TRBJ1-5	TRBV6-5	-	TGTGCCAGCAGTCCCGACAGGGGAGGCAATCAGCCCCAGCATTTT	CASSPDRGGNQPQHF
-	TRBJ2-1	TRBV7-6	-	TGTGCCAGCAGCTCCGGGGTAGCGGTATACAATGAGCAGTTCTTC	CASSSGVAVYNEQFF
TRBD2	TRBJ2-5	TRBV18	-	TGTGCCAGCTCACCCCGAGCGGGGTCCCAAGAGACCCAGTACTTC	CASSPRAGSQETQYF
TRBD1	TRBJ2-2	TRBV7-9	-	TGTGCCAGCAGCCTCCGACAGGGGGACACCGGGGAGCTGTTTTTT	CASSLRQGDTGELFF
TRBD1	TRBJ1-2	TRBV28	-	TGTGCCAGCAGTTTTCGGGACAGGGTCTATGGCTACACCTTC	CASSFRDRVYGYTF
TRBD1	TRBJ2-2	TRBV2	-	TGTGCCAGCAGTCCACAGGGGATGGACACCGGGGAGCTGTTTTTT	CASSPQGMDTGELFF